The 10 T cell receptor beta chains below come from one sample, sequenced in a study of CD8+ T cells in alopecia areata. As the sequencing template, cDNA was produced by extracting RNA and reverse transcribing it. TCRdb's table, derived via immunoSEQ multiplex PCR, lists solely in-frame clones and lacks some. Found here are approximately 140,000 clones, around 87% of them singletons; the top ten hold approximately 16%. Sequenced material: CD8+ T cells sorted from blood, taken at week 0. The receptors originated from a human donor with alopecia areata.

About this clone itself: The sample has other DNA sequences that encode this CDR3 too. This chain connects TRBV7-9 to TRBJ2-5, with D perhaps matching TRBD1 (5 bases). Trimming shortened V by 3 bases and J by 5 bases, and 10 bases separated the two germline ends. This CDR3 region has 13 residues. Germline V lookup: CDR1 SEHNR, CDR2 FQNEAQ (reference sequence). CDR3 coding DNA: TGTGCCAGCAGCTTTAGGGGCAGGGAGACCCAGTACTTC. Its translation is CASSFRGRETQYF.

The chain combines TRBV2 with TRBJ2-7, with D hard to call. In germline, CDR1 is SNHLY, CDR2 FYNNEI. Between the trimmed V and J ends, which lost 6 bases and 3 bases, there was a span of 15 bases. The CDR3 sequence is 14 residues long. The CDR3 spells CASSPGGMSYEQYF. For the CDR3, the DNA is TGTGCCAGCAGCCCCGGTGGAATGAGCTACGAGCAGTACTTC.

The chain combines TRBV7-9 with TRBJ2-3, with 10 positions matching TRBD2. The CDR3 contains 16 residues. Germline trimming cut 4 bases from V and 0 bases from J; bases unmatched to any gene: 4. CDR1 SEHNR and CDR2 FQNEAQ come from the germline V gene (reference sequence). For the CDR3, the DNA is TGTGCCAGCAGCTCCATACTAGCGGGGAGCACAGATACGCAGTATTTT. Amino acids: CASSSILAGSTDTQYF.

This chain uses TRBV27 with TRBJ2-1; D remains unclear. The V gene lost 4 bases and the J gene lost 3 bases, with 10 bases spanning the gap. The CDR3 loop spans 14 amino acids. Looked up from germline, CDR1 is MNHEY and CDR2 is SMNVEV (reference sequence). CDR3 residues: CASSSASRYNEQFF. The CDR3 nucleotides read TGTGCCAGCAGTTCTGCGTCACGCTACAATGAGCAGTTCTTC.

The rearrangement uses TRBV5-1 and TRBJ2-7; TRBD1 is a possible D gene (5 bases). Germline-derived CDR1 and CDR2 are SGHRS and YFSETQ. V was pared by 5 bases and J by 3 bases, with 15 bases between. The CDR3 loop spans 14 amino acids. CDR3: CASRGHEGDYEQYF. DNA for the CDR3: TGCGCCAGCAGGGGCCACGAAGGGGACTACGAGCAGTACTTC.

The chain carries TRBV6-1 and TRBJ1-5; a weak D match, TRBD1 (6 bases). Trimming took off 7 bases at V and 7 bases at J, with 14 bases between the two ends. The CDR3 spans 13 residues. Germline CDR1 reads MNHNS; CDR2 reads SASEGT. As DNA, the CDR3 is TGTGCCAGCATCCCGGGGACAAACCAGCCCCAGCATTTT. This codes for CASIPGTNQPQHF.

The chain links TRBV6-1 to TRBJ2-7; tentatively, D is TRBD1 (6 bases). The CDR3 has 13 residues. With 6 bases removed from V and 3 bases from J, the gap between germline ends came to 12 bases. Per germline, CDR1 MNHNS and CDR2 SASEGT. As DNA, the CDR3 is TGTGCCAGCAGATGGGACATGTACTACGAGCAGTACTTC. As protein: CASRWDMYYEQYF.

V gene TRBV2 combines with J gene TRBJ2-7; D remains unclear. The CDR3 is 14 amino acids. The V gene lost 11 bases and the J gene lost 3 bases, with 20 bases spanning the gap. Germline-derived CDR1 and CDR2 are SNHLY and FYNNEI. The CDR3 coding sequence is TGTGCCTCCCTTCTCGATGGGGTAGGCTACGAGCAGTACTTC. This codes for CASLLDGVGYEQYF. Filled out from reference TRBV2 and TRBJ2-7, the complete variable domain reads EPEVTQTPSHQVTQMGQEVILRCVPISNHLYFYWYRQILGQKVEFLVSFYNNEISEKSEIFDDQFSVERPDGSNFTLKIRSTKLEDSAMYFCASLLDGVGYEQYFGPGTRLTVT.

The chain is built from TRBV7-9 and TRBJ2-1; D remains unclear. This CDR3 is built from 14 residues. Trimming took 8 bases from V and 2 from J, leaving 13 bases between them. Germline values: CDR1 SEHNR, CDR2 FQNEAQ (reference sequence). CDR3 DNA sequence: TGTGCCAGCGAAGGCGGTTCCACCTACAATGAGCAGTTCTTC. Protein sequence: CASEGGSTYNEQFF.

The chain joins TRBV29-1 to TRBJ2-7, with a weak D call TRBD1 (5 bases). Germline V lookup: CDR1 SQVTM, CDR2 ANQGSEA. The CDR3 sequence is 13 residues long. V lost 5 bases to trimming and J lost 3 bases, with 14 bases between them. The CDR3 region has the DNA TGCAGCGTTACGACAGTAAGGGACTACGAGCAGTACTTC. Translation gives CSVTTVRDYEQYF.